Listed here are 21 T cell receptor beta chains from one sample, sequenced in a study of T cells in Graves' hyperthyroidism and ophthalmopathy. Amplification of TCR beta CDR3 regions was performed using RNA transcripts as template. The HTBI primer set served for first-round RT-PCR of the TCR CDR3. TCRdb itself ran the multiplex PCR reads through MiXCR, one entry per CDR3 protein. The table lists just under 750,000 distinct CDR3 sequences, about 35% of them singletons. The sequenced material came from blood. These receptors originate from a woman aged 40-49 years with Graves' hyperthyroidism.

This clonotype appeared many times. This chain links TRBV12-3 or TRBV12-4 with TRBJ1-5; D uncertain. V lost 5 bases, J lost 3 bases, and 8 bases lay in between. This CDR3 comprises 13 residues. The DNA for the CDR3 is TGTGCCAGCAGTCCAATGGACAATCAGCCCCAGCATTTT. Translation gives CASSPMDNQPQHF.

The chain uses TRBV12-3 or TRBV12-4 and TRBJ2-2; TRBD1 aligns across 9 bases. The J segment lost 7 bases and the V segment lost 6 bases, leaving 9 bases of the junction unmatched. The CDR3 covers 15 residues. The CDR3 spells CASSLGTGSVGELFF. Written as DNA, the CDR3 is TGTGCCAGCAGCCTGGGGACAGGGTCGGTCGGGGAGCTGTTTTTT.

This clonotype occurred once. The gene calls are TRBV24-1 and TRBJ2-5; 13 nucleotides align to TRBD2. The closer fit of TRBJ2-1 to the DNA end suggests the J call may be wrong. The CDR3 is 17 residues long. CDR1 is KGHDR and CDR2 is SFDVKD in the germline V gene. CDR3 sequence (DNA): TGTGCCACCAGTGATACCCCGGGACTAGCGGGGTTTAATGAGCAGTTCTTC. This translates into CATSDTPGLAGFNEQFF.

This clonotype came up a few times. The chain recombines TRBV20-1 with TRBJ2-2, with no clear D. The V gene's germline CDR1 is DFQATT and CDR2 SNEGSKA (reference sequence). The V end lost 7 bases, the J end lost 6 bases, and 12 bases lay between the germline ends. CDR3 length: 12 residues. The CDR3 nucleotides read TGCAGTGGGGCAGGCCGACCCGGGGAGCTGTTTTTT. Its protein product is CSGAGRPGELFF.

The CDR3 nucleotides are TGTGCCAGCAGCGCCTCCGCCGGACAGGGGGCTCTACTGAACACTGAAGCTTTCTTT. Translation: CASSASAGQGALLNTEAFF. This sequence joins TRBV25-1 and TRBJ1-1; 11 positions agree with TRBD1. V trimming: 6 bases; J trimming: 0 bases; junction bases outside the gene matches: 15. From germline, CDR1 is MGHDK and CDR2 SYGVNS. The CDR3 runs to 19 residues.

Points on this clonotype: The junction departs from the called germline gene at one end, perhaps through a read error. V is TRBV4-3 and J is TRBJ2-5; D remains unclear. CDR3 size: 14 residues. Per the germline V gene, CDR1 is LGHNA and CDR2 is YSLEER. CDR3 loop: CARSQDMVVETQYF. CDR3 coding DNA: TGCGCCCGCAGCCAAGATATGGTAGTGGAGACCCAGTACTTC.

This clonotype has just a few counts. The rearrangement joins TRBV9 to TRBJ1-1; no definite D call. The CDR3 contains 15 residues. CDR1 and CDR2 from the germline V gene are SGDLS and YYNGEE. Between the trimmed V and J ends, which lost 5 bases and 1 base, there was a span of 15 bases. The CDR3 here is CASSGGGRRNTEAFF. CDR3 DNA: TGTGCCAGCAGTGGTGGAGGGAGACGGAACACTGAAGCTTTCTTT.

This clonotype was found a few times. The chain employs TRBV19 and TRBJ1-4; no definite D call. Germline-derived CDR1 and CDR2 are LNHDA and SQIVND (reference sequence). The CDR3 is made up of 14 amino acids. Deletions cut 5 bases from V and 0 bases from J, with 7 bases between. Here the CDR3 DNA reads TGTGCCAGTAGTGGTTATGCAACTAATGAAAAACTGTTTTTT. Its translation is CASSGYATNEKLFF.

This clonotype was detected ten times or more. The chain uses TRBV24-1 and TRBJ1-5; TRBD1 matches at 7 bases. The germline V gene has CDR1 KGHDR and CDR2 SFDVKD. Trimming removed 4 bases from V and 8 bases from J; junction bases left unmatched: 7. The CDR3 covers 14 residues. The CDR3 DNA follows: TGTGCCACCAGTGAGGCAGGGGGTTGGGAGCCCCAGCATTTT. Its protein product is CATSEAGGWEPQHF.

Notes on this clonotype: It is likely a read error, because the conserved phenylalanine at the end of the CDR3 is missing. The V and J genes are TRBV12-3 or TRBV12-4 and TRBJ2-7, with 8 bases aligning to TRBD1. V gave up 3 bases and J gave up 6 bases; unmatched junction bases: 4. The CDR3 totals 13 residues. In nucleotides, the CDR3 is TGTGCCAGCAGTTTTCAGGGGGCCGGCGAGCAGTACCTC. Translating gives CASSFQGAGEQYL.

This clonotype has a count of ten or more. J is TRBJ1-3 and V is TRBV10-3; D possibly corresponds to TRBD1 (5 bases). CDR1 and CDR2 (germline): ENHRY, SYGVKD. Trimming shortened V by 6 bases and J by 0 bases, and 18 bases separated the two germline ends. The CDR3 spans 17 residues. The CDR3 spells CAISGTMTHSSGNTIYF. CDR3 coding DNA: TGTGCCATCAGCGGGACCATGACACACAGCTCTGGAAACACCATATATTTT.

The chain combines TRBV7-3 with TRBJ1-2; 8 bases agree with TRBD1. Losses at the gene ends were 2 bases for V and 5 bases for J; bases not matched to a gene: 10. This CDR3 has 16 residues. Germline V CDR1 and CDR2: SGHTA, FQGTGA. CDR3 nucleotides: TGTGCCAGCAGCTTACTCTTAGGGGACAGGAAATATGGCTACACCTTC. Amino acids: CASSLLLGDRKYGYTF.

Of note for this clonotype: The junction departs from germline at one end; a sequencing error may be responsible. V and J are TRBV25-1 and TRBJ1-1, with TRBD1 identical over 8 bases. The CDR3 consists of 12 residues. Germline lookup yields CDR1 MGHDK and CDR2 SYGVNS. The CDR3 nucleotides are TGCGCCAGCGGCCCAGGGACAGGTGGAGCCTTCTTT. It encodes CASGPGTGGAFF.

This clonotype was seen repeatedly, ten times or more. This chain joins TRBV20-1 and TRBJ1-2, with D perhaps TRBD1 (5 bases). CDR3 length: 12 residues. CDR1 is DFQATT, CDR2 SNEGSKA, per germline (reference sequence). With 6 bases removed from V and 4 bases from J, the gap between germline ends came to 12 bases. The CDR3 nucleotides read TGCAGTGCACTCCGGGGCAGCTATGGCTACACCTTC. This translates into CSALRGSYGYTF.

The CDR3 nucleotides are TGTGCCAGCAGTGAAGGGGGACTAGCGCTCAGCTCCTACAATGAGCAGTTCTTC. This gives the protein CASSEGGLALSSYNEQFF. The rearrangement links TRBV2 to TRBJ2-1, with 10 nucleotides matching TRBD2. The V gene's germline CDR1 is SNHLY and CDR2 FYNNEI. The CDR3 has 18 amino acids. The ends lost 1 base at V and 0 bases at J; junction bases unmatched: 6.

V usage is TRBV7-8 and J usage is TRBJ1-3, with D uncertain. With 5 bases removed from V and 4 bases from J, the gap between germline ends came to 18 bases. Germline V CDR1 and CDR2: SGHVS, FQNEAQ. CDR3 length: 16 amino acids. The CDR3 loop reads CASSQAFGIWGNTIYF. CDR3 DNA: TGTGCCAGCAGCCAAGCTTTCGGGATTTGGGGAAACACCATATATTTT.

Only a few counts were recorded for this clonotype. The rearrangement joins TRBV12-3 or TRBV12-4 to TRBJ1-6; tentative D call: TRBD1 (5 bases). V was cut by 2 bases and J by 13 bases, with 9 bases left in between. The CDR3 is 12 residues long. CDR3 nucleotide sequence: TGTGCCAGCAGTTTAAAAGGGACCCCCCTCCACTTT. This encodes CASSLKGTPLHF.

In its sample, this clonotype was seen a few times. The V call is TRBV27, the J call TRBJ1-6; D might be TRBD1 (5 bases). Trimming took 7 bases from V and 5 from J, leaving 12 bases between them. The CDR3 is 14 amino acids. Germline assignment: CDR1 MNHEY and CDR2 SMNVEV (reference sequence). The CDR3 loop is CASTRQGDNSPLHF. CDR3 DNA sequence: TGTGCCAGCACGAGACAAGGGGATAATTCACCCCTCCACTTT.

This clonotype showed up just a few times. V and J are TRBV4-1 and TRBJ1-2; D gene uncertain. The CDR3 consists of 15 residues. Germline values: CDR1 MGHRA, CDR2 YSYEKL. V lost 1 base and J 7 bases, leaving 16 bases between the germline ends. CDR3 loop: CASSQGGRSQTGYTF. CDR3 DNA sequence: TGCGCCAGCAGCCAAGGAGGCAGAAGTCAGACTGGCTACACCTTC.

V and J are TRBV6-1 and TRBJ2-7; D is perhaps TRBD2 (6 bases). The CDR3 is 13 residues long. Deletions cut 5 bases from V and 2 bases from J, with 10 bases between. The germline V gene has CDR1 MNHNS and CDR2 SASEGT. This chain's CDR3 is CASSYWGAYEQYF. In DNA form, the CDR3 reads TGTGCCAGCAGTTATTGGGGGGCCTACGAGCAGTACTTC.

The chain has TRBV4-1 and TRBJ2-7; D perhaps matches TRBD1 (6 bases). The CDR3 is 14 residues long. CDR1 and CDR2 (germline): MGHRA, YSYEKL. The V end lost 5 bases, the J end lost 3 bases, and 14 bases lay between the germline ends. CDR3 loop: CASSYLEGDYEQYF. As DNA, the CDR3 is TGCGCCAGCAGCTACCTCGAGGGGGACTACGAGCAGTACTTC.